The 31 T cell receptor beta chains presented below share a single source sample, sequenced in a study of T cells after posttransplantation cyclophosphamide. Sequencing used immunoSEQ multiplex PCR; TCRdb keeps in-frame clones, though not all of them. This repertoire holds about 37,000 clones, and none appear only once. Sequenced sample: PBMCs. The receptors were gathered from a man aged 30 to 45 in good health and a related stem cell transplant donor.

V usage is TRBV7-8 and J usage is TRBJ2-3; D possibly corresponds to TRBD2 (6 bases). V shed 5 bases and J shed 0 bases, with 9 bases lying between them. The CDR3 runs to 14 residues. Germline assignment: CDR1 SGHVS and CDR2 FQNEAQ. The CDR3 reads CASSPGTSTDTQYF. CDR3 nucleotides: TGTGCCAGCAGCCCCGGGACTAGCACAGATACGCAGTATTTT. The complete variable domain, with remaining parts taken from reference TRBV7-8 and TRBJ2-3, reads GAGVSQSPRYKVAKRGQDVALRCDPISGHVSLFWYQQALGQGPEFLTYFQNEAQLDKSGLPSDRFFAERPEGSVSTLKIQRTQQEDSAVYLCASSPGTSTDTQYFGPGTRLTVL.

This clone was counted ten times or more. The chain has TRBV5-1 and TRBJ1-1; 8 bases line up with TRBD1. The CDR3 has 18 residues. The germline gives CDR1 SGHRS, CDR2 YFSETQ. With 0 bases clipped from V and 0 bases from J, the junction kept 10 bases outside the gene matches. CDR3 sequence (DNA): TGCGCCAGCAGCTTGGTCACAGGGGGTGCTACAATGAACACTGAAGCTTTCTTT. Translating gives CASSLVTGGATMNTEAFF. The whole variable domain, filled in from reference TRBV5-1 and TRBJ1-1, reads KAGVTQTPRYLIKTRGQQVTLSCSPISGHRSVSWYQQTPGQGLQFLFEYFSETQRNKGNFPGRFSGRQFSNSRSEMNVSTLELGDSALYLCASSLVTGGATMNTEAFFGQGTRLTVV.

In this sample, this clone turned up a few times. J is TRBJ2-5 and V is TRBV29-1; D call uncertain. The better agreement between TRBJ2-7 and the DNA end casts doubt on the J call. This CDR3 comprises 12 residues. In germline, CDR1 is SQVTM, CDR2 ANQGSEA. As DNA, the CDR3 is TGCAGCGTTGTGGGCCAGGTCTACGAGCAGTACTTC. Translated, it gives CSVVGQVYEQYF.

This clone was detected ten times or more. The chain joins TRBV19 to TRBJ2-7, with D possibly being TRBD1 or TRBD2 (5 bases each). Germline assignment: CDR1 LNHDA and CDR2 SQIVND (reference sequence). V gave up 4 bases and J gave up 1 base, with 14 bases separating them. This CDR3 region has 15 residues. CDR3 sequence: CASSTLEGLSYEQYF. DNA for the CDR3: TGTGCCAGTAGTACCCTTGAGGGGCTATCCTACGAGCAGTACTTC.

There are many counts of this clone. CDR3 nucleotide sequence: TGCGCCAGCAGCCAAGTGCTTTCCGGGACAGGGGCCTACGAGCAGTACTTC. This translates into CASSQVLSGTGAYEQYF. This chain connects TRBV4-1 to TRBJ2-7; 10 bases map to TRBD1. Trimming cost V 1 base and J 2 bases; bases outside gene matches: 8. Germline CDR1 reads MGHRA; CDR2 reads YSYEKL. This CDR3 spans 17 amino acids.

In its sample, this clone was seen many times. At one end the junction does not follow the germline gene, possibly because of a read error. The V and J genes are TRBV15 and TRBJ2-7; D is possibly TRBD1 (6 bases). The CDR3 is made up of 13 amino acids. Germline assignment: CDR1 LNHNV and CDR2 YYDKDF (reference sequence). CDR3 region: CATSNARGYGQYF. The CDR3 bases are TGTGCCACCAGCAACGCAAGGGGGTACGGGCAGTACTTC.

This clone was seen at least ten times. V gene TRBV5-1 combines with J gene TRBJ2-7; 8 bases are shared with TRBD1. This CDR3 contains 14 residues. The V gene's germline CDR1 is SGHRS and CDR2 YFSETQ. Germline trimming cut 3 bases from V and 1 base from J; bases unmatched to any gene: 3. CDR3 nucleotides: TGCGCCAGCAGCTCCCGGGACAGGTCCTACGAGCAGTACTTC. Translating gives CASSSRDRSYEQYF.

J is TRBJ2-4 and V is TRBV9; D might be TRBD1 (6 bases). The CDR3 has 16 residues. Germline V lookup: CDR1 SGDLS, CDR2 YYNGEE. V was clipped by 3 bases and J by 0 bases, with 13 bases between them. CDR3 region: CASSETGLIAKNIQYF. CDR3 DNA sequence: TGTGCCAGCAGCGAAACAGGGTTAATAGCCAAAAACATTCAGTACTTC.

In this sample, this clone turned up many times. The rearrangement links TRBV5-1 to TRBJ2-7; 7 bases match TRBD1. With 0 bases clipped from V and 6 bases from J, the junction kept 6 bases outside the gene matches. Germline V lookup: CDR1 SGHRS, CDR2 YFSETQ. The CDR3 is made up of 14 amino acids. The CDR3 nucleotides are TGCGCCAGCAGCTTGGTAGGACAGGCCCGCGAGCAGTACTTC. Residues: CASSLVGQAREQYF. Using reference TRBV5-1 and TRBJ2-7 for the parts outside the CDR3, the full variable domain is KAGVTQTPRYLIKTRGQQVTLSCSPISGHRSVSWYQQTPGQGLQFLFEYFSETQRNKGNFPGRFSGRQFSNSRSEMNVSTLELGDSALYLCASSLVGQAREQYFGPGTRLTVT.

This clone was counted at least ten times. The V gene is TRBV5-1, the J gene TRBJ1-4; D ambiguous. The CDR3 is 14 amino acids. CDR1 and CDR2 (germline): SGHRS, YFSETQ. The V end lost 5 bases, the J end lost 0 bases, and 8 bases lay between the germline ends. The CDR3 sequence: CASRPGATNEKLFF. The CDR3 DNA follows: TGCGCCAGCAGACCAGGAGCAACTAATGAAAAACTGTTTTTT. Supplemented by reference TRBV5-1 and TRBJ1-4, the full variable domain reads KAGVTQTPRYLIKTRGQQVTLSCSPISGHRSVSWYQQTPGQGLQFLFEYFSETQRNKGNFPGRFSGRQFSNSRSEMNVSTLELGDSALYLCASRPGATNEKLFFGSGTQLSVL.

Many counts were recorded for this clone. V is TRBV7-9 and J is TRBJ1-5; possibly TRBD1 for D (5 bases). Germline-derived CDR1 and CDR2 are SEHNR and FQNEAQ (reference sequence). With 1 base removed from V and 8 bases from J, the gap between germline ends came to 6 bases. The CDR3 is 12 residues long. The chain's CDR3 is CASSLGGEPQHF. CDR3 nucleotide sequence: TGTGCCAGCAGCTTAGGAGGGGAGCCCCAGCATTTT.

There are many counts of this clone. The rearrangement links TRBV12-3 or TRBV12-4 to TRBJ1-6, with D tentatively TRBD1 (6 bases). V lost 6 bases and J 8 bases, leaving 14 bases between the germline ends. The CDR3 is 14 amino acids. In DNA form, the CDR3 reads TGTGCCAGCAGCCCGGGACAACGACATTCACCCCTCCACTTT. It codes for CASSPGQRHSPLHF.

This clone appeared many times. The genes are TRBV4-1 and TRBJ2-6; 10 positions match TRBD1. V trimming: 4 bases; J trimming: 0 bases; junction bases outside the gene matches: 6. CDR1 and CDR2 from the germline V gene are MGHRA and YSYEKL. The CDR3 extends over 18 amino acids. The chain's CDR3 is CASSLRTGGVSGANVLTF. In DNA form, the CDR3 reads TGCGCCAGCAGCCTCCGGACAGGGGGTGTCTCTGGGGCCAACGTCCTGACTTTC.

This clone came up many times. The CDR3 bases are TGTGCCAGCAGCCCAATACAGGGGACGACCTACGAGCAGTACTTC. Its translation: CASSPIQGTTYEQYF. The rearrangement uses TRBV7-6 and TRBJ2-7; 7 bases are shared with TRBD1. The CDR3 has 15 amino acids. V trimming: 5 bases; J trimming: 2 bases; junction bases outside the gene matches: 9. Germline V CDR1 and CDR2: SGHVS, FNYEAQ.

This clone was observed many times. The chain recombines TRBV5-6 with TRBJ2-3; unclear D gene. Trimming stripped 0 bases from V and 5 bases from J, with 7 bases between. From germline, CDR1 is SGHDT and CDR2 YYEEEE. The CDR3 is made up of 13 amino acids. CDR3 nucleotides: TGTGCCAGCAGCTTGGTTTCCGGAGATACGCAGTATTTT. It yields the protein CASSLVSGDTQYF.

This clone occurred many times. V gene TRBV2 combines with J gene TRBJ2-1, with 9 bases identical to TRBD2. The ends lost 10 bases at V and 4 bases at J; junction bases unmatched: 8. The CDR3 loop spans 14 amino acids. Germline V gene sequence: CDR1 SNHLY, CDR2 FYNNEI. In DNA, the CDR3 is TGTGCCAACCGGCGGGGGGGCGTTTACAATGAGCAGTTCTTC. This codes for CANRRGGVYNEQFF.

This clone was recorded many times. The CDR3, as DNA: TGTGCCAGCAGTTTTGGCCCCACCTACGAGCAGTACTTC. This sequence encodes CASSFGPTYEQYF. The chain uses TRBV6-5 and TRBJ2-7; D not resolved. The germline CDR1 and CDR2 sequences are MNHEY and SVGAGI. Between the trimmed V and J ends, which lost 4 bases and 2 bases, there was a span of 9 bases. This CDR3 is 13 amino acids long.

In its sample, this clone was seen many times. The chain carries TRBV2 and TRBJ1-5, with D perhaps TRBD1 (5 bases). The CDR3 length is 16 residues. Germline assignment: CDR1 SNHLY and CDR2 FYNNEI. V was trimmed by 1 base and J by 3 bases, leaving 13 bases between them. This CDR3 is CASSEGGRRNNQPQHF. For the CDR3, the DNA is TGTGCCAGCAGTGAAGGGGGCAGGCGCAACAATCAGCCCCAGCATTTT.

This clone was detected many times. The J gene is TRBJ1-3, the V gene TRBV7-9; 9 bases match TRBD1. The J segment lost 4 bases and the V segment lost 5 bases, leaving 6 bases of the junction unmatched. In germline, CDR1 is SEHNR, CDR2 FQNEAQ (reference sequence). This CDR3 spans 15 amino acids. The CDR3 DNA is TGTGCCAGCAGCCGACAGGGGGGTTCGGGAAACACCATATATTTT. It yields the protein CASSRQGGSGNTIYF.

Concerning this clone itself: One end of the junction varies from germline; a read error may be responsible. This sequence joins TRBV5-6 and TRBJ2-3; possible D gene TRBD2, 5 bases. Germline V gene lookup returns CDR1 SGHDT and CDR2 YYEEEE. CDR3 length: 14 amino acids. This CDR3 reads CASSHAGRGDPQYF. The CDR3 bases are TGTGCCAGCAGCCATGCTGGCCGGGGAGATCCGCAGTATTTT.

The table lists this clone with many counts. V is TRBV7-2 and J is TRBJ1-5; tentatively, D is TRBD1 (6 bases). CDR1 is SGHTA, CDR2 FQGNSA, per germline. V lost 5 bases and J 2 bases, leaving 22 bases between the germline ends. CDR3 size: 18 residues. CDR3 region: CASSPTGGLVRGNQPQHF. The CDR3 nucleotides are TGTGCCAGCAGCCCGACAGGCGGGCTTGTAAGGGGCAATCAGCCCCAGCATTTT.

This clone was picked up many times. The V and J genes are TRBV7-9 and TRBJ2-5, with D possibly matching TRBD1 (6 bases). The CDR3 is 12 residues long. The germline CDR1 and CDR2 sequences are SEHNR and FQNEAQ (reference sequence). V gave up 8 bases and J gave up 4 bases, with 11 bases separating them. The CDR3 nucleotides read TGTGCCAGCTGCAGGGGCGGAGAGACCCAGTACTTC. It translates to CASCRGGETQYF.

This clone was found many times. DNA of the CDR3: TGTGCCAGCAGTGGAAGTGTCAGGAGCTATGGCTACACCTTC. This gives the protein CASSGSVRSYGYTF. This sequence joins TRBV6-1 and TRBJ1-2, with D hard to call. The V end lost 4 bases, the J end lost 4 bases, and 13 bases lay between the germline ends. Per germline, CDR1 MNHNS and CDR2 SASEGT. The length of the CDR3 is 14 residues.

This clone was found many times. V and J are TRBV28 and TRBJ2-3, with TRBD1 matching 9 bases. Losses at the gene ends were 3 bases for V and 3 bases for J; bases not matched to a gene: 4. Germline assignment: CDR1 MDHEN and CDR2 SYDVKM. This CDR3 has 15 residues. CDR3 DNA sequence: TGTGCCAGCAGTTTTCTTGGACAGGGGACAGATACGCAGTATTTT. It yields the protein CASSFLGQGTDTQYF.

This clone occurred many times. The chain is built from TRBV18 and TRBJ1-1; unclear D gene. CDR1 is KGHSH and CDR2 is LQKENI in the germline V gene. V was clipped by 2 bases and J by 0 bases, with 7 bases between them. This CDR3 has 14 residues. CDR3 DNA: TGTGCCAGCTCACCAAACAGTATGAACACTGAAGCTTTCTTT. It is translated as CASSPNSMNTEAFF.

This clone was seen many times. The rearrangement links TRBV28 to TRBJ2-1, with a tentative D call TRBD1 (6 bases). V was pared by 5 bases and J by 1 base, with 15 bases between. The CDR3 loop spans 16 amino acids. Germline loops: CDR1 MDHEN, CDR2 SYDVKM. CDR3 protein: CASSISGQFSYNEQFF. CDR3 DNA: TGTGCCAGCAGTATAAGTGGACAGTTTTCCTACAATGAGCAGTTCTTC.

This clone appeared many times. V and J are TRBV19 and TRBJ2-2; 8 bases agree with TRBD1. This CDR3 contains 15 residues. Germline CDR1 reads LNHDA; CDR2 reads SQIVND (reference sequence). Losses at the gene ends were 6 bases for V and 1 base for J; bases not matched to a gene: 4. In DNA, the CDR3 is TGTGCCAGTAGGACTACAGGGGGGAACACCGGGGAGCTGTTTTTT. The encoded protein is CASRTTGGNTGELFF.

This clone appeared many times. The chain couples TRBV12-3 or TRBV12-4 to TRBJ2-4; 9 bases are a match to TRBD1. V lost 5 bases and J lost 9; bases outside the gene matches: 14. CDR3 length: 16 amino acids. The CDR3 region is CASSPPPDRGLGIQYF. CDR3 in DNA: TGTGCCAGCAGTCCCCCCCCGGACAGGGGCTTGGGCATTCAGTACTTC.

The table lists this clone with many counts. This chain joins TRBV2 and TRBJ1-2, with D possibly being TRBD1 (5 bases). Germline loops: CDR1 SNHLY, CDR2 FYNNEI. The CDR3 is made up of 14 amino acids. The V gene lost 2 bases and the J gene lost 4 bases, with 11 bases spanning the gap. In DNA form, the CDR3 reads TGTGCCAGCAGTGAACAGGGAATAACCTATGGCTACACCTTC. It is translated as CASSEQGITYGYTF.

This clone showed up many times. The rearrangement uses TRBV15 and TRBJ2-6; maybe TRBD1 (5 bases). The CDR3 sequence is 16 residues long. The ends were cut back, 0 bases at V and 0 bases at J, with 6 bases in the middle. The germline CDR1 and CDR2 sequences are LNHNV and YYDKDF (reference sequence). CDR3 coding DNA: TGTGCCACCAGCAGAGATCAGGGCTCTGGGGCCAACGTCCTGACTTTC. As protein: CATSRDQGSGANVLTF.

This clone was counted many times. The chain joins TRBV5-6 to TRBJ2-7, with TRBD1 as a possible D gene (6 bases). The V gene's germline CDR1 is SGHDT and CDR2 YYEEEE. This CDR3 contains 13 residues. Trimming pared 3 bases from V and 4 bases from J, leaving 11 bases between. The CDR3 sequence is CASSSGTGYEQYF. The CDR3 coding sequence is TGTGCCAGCAGCTCCGGAACAGGGTACGAGCAGTACTTC.